The 19 T cell receptor beta chains presented below share a single source sample, sequenced in a study of shared clonotypes between healthy human individuals (dated by TCRdb to the early 2020s). The library relied on the immunoSEQ multiplex PCR assay. This is the immuneACCESS table as TCRdb keeps it, with only in-frame sequences that have V and J called. A part of the clones is gone; compared with another copy, unresolved V genes explain less than half, and the rest is unexplained. Recorded for this sample are 2 million to 3 million clones; over 85% of them occurred a single time. Roughly 0.36% of the sample comes from the top ten. Material for sequencing was naive CD4+ T cells from PBMCs. Reading the label with the study, this specimen's cell subset or site is: CD45RA+ positively selected. The receptors originated from a man younger than 30 in good health. Some clones in this sample may be carry-over from other donors' samples.

A remark on this clone: One end of the junction does not line up with germline, which may come from a read error. Other DNA sequences in the sample encode the same CDR3. V and J are TRBV7-9 and TRBJ1-4; D is uncertain. Germline V gene data show CDR1 as SEHNR and CDR2 as FQNEAQ (reference sequence). The CDR3 covers 12 residues. This CDR3 is CASARSNEKLFF. For the CDR3, the DNA is TGTGCCAGCGCCAGGTCTAATGAAAAACTGTTTTTC.

The chain combines TRBV19 with TRBJ2-5; D remains unclear. The CDR3 covers 15 residues. V lost 1 base, J lost 1 base, and 10 bases lay in between. Germline CDR1 LNHDA, CDR2 SQIVND (reference sequence). The CDR3 spells CASSIGLQTQETQYF. The CDR3 region has the DNA TGTGCCAGTAGTATAGGCTTACAAACCCAAGAGACCCAGTACTTC. The whole variable domain, filled in from reference TRBV19 and TRBJ2-5, reads DGGITQSPKYLFRKEGQNVTLSCEQNLNHDAMYWYRQDPGQGLRLIYYSQIVNDFQKGDIAEGYSVSREKKESFPLTVTSAQKNPTAFYLCASSIGLQTQETQYFGPGTRLLVL.

V usage is TRBV6-5 and J usage is TRBJ1-3; D is unresolved. This CDR3 region has 13 residues. V was trimmed by 6 bases and J by 4 bases, leaving 10 bases between them. CDR1 and CDR2 from the germline V gene are MNHEY and SVGAGI. The DNA for the CDR3 is TGTGCCAGCAGCGCCTCAGCCGGAAACACCATATATTTT. As protein: CASSASAGNTIYF.

V usage is TRBV27 and J usage is TRBJ2-2, with a possible D match to TRBD1 (6 bases). The CDR3 has 15 amino acids. V was cut by 3 bases and J by 4 bases, with 12 bases left in between. The germline V gene has CDR1 MNHEY and CDR2 SMNVEV (reference sequence). Written as DNA, the CDR3 is TGTGCCAGCAGTTTGCCAGGGGCGGTCACCGGGGAGCTGTTTTTT. Translated: CASSLPGAVTGELFF.

As concerns this clone: At the DNA level, this CDR3 is encoded by other sequences in the same sample as well. The chain combines TRBV9 with TRBJ2-7; D may be TRBD2 (5 bases). This CDR3 is 14 amino acids long. Trimming stripped 4 bases from V and 0 bases from J, with 11 bases between. Germline assignment: CDR1 SGDLS and CDR2 YYNGEE. The CDR3 coding sequence is TGTGCCAGCAGCCCCAGCGGTGACTCCTACGAGCAGTACTTC. Translated: CASSPSGDSYEQYF. The variable domain in full, completed from reference TRBV9 and TRBJ2-7, reads DSGVTQTPKHLITATGQRVTLRCSPRSGDLSVYWYQQSLDQGLQFLIQYYNGEERAKGNILERFSAQQFPDLHSELNLSSLELGDSALYFCASSPSGDSYEQYFGPGTRLTVT.

V gene TRBV29-1 combines with J gene TRBJ2-2; D is undetermined. Looked up from germline, CDR1 is SQVTM and CDR2 is ANQGSEA. The ends were cut back, 2 bases at V and 2 bases at J, with 9 bases in the middle. The CDR3 length is 14 residues. The CDR3 region is CSVESTLNTGELFF. In nucleotides, the CDR3 is TGCAGCGTTGAATCTACATTAAACACCGGGGAGCTGTTTTTT.

The sample holds one count of this clone. DNA for the CDR3: TGTGCCAGCAGTGACCAAGGGGACCAGTACTTC. This encodes CASSDQGDQYF. The chain combines TRBV6-4 with TRBJ2-5; D perhaps matches TRBD1 (5 bases). Trimming cost V 2 bases and J 10 bases, with 8 bases left between them. Per germline, CDR1 MRHNA and CDR2 SNTAGT. This CDR3 contains 11 residues.

The chain employs TRBV4-1 and TRBJ1-3; TRBD1 matches 7 bases. This CDR3 contains 19 residues. From germline, CDR1 is MGHRA and CDR2 YSYEKL. With V trimmed by 1 base and J by 0 bases, 12 bases remained unmatched. CDR3: CASSQVPGDRAYSGNTIYF. The CDR3, as DNA: TGCGCCAGCAGCCAAGTCCCTGGTGACAGGGCCTACTCTGGAAACACCATATATTTT.

The chain is built from TRBV5-1 and TRBJ1-2; D is unclear. Germline V lookup: CDR1 SGHRS, CDR2 YFSETQ. The CDR3 consists of 14 residues. V dropped 0 bases and J dropped 9 bases, with 15 bases sitting between them. Here the CDR3 DNA reads TGCGCCAGCAGCTTGGGACACGGCGATAGTAGCTACACCTTC. Translation: CASSLGHGDSSYTF.

The chain combines TRBV7-3 with TRBJ2-2; TRBD2 is a possible D gene (6 bases). V was pared by 5 bases and J by 5 bases, with 18 bases between. Germline CDR1 and CDR2: SGHTA and FQGTGA. The CDR3 is 16 residues long. DNA for the CDR3: TGTGCCAGCAGCCCCACCCCGGGACTCCTGACCGGGGAGCTGTTTTTT. Encoded protein: CASSPTPGLLTGELFF.

The chain has TRBV28 and TRBJ2-4; tentative D call: TRBD1 (5 bases). V shed 2 bases and J shed 16 bases, with 18 bases lying between them. The CDR3 is made up of 13 amino acids. CDR1 is MDHEN, CDR2 SYDVKM, per germline. The CDR3 nucleotides are TGTGCCAGCAGTTTAAGGGGTCGCGGCCTTTCTTACTTC. Protein: CASSLRGRGLSYF.

The rearrangement links TRBV5-1 to TRBJ1-1, with 9 bases fitting TRBD1. V shed 2 bases, J shed 0 bases, and the junction held 5 bases outside the gene matches. The CDR3 spans 16 residues. The germline gives CDR1 SGHRS, CDR2 YFSETQ. The CDR3 is CASSLTGGPMNTEAFF. CDR3 DNA sequence: TGCGCCAGCAGCTTAACAGGGGGCCCCATGAACACTGAAGCTTTCTTT. The complete variable domain, with remaining parts taken from reference TRBV5-1 and TRBJ1-1, reads KAGVTQTPRYLIKTRGQQVTLSCSPISGHRSVSWYQQTPGQGLQFLFEYFSETQRNKGNFPGRFSGRQFSNSRSEMNVSTLELGDSALYLCASSLTGGPMNTEAFFGQGTRLTVV.

The gene calls are TRBV5-8 and TRBJ2-7, with TRBD1 matching 9 bases. The trim removed 2 bases at V and 2 bases at J, leaving 5 bases unmatched. This CDR3 is 15 amino acids long. Germline V gene data show CDR1 as SGHTS and CDR2 as YDEGEE. In DNA, the CDR3 is TGTGCCAGCAGCTTTGGGAGACAGGGGGCCTACGAGCAGTACTTC. Its translation: CASSFGRQGAYEQYF.

As regards this clone: The same CDR3 can be traced to other DNA sequences in this sample. The V gene is TRBV7-2, the J gene TRBJ2-7; TRBD1 matches 8 bases. Germline values: CDR1 SGHTA, CDR2 FQGNSA. After removal of 0 bases from V and 2 bases from J, the junction contained 3 bases not matched to a gene. The CDR3 extends over 15 amino acids. CDR3 amino acids: CASSLATGAPYEQYF. The DNA of the CDR3 is TGTGCCAGCAGCTTAGCGACAGGGGCTCCCTACGAGCAGTACTTC.

In the case of this clone: This CDR3 is also generated by other DNA sequences in the sample. The chain uses TRBV20-1 and TRBJ2-1; no definite D call. Per germline, CDR1 DFQATT and CDR2 SNEGSKA (reference sequence). CDR3 length: 10 amino acids. The V end was cut by 5 bases, the J end by 3 bases, with 2 bases between. CDR3 region: CSADYNEQFF. CDR3 DNA: TGCAGTGCTGACTACAATGAGCAGTTCTTC.

This clone was seen more than once but under ten times. Other DNA sequences in this specimen translate into the identical CDR3. The chain is built from TRBV30 and TRBJ1-5; 8 nucleotides match TRBD1. After removal of 2 bases from V and 4 bases from J, the junction contained 1 base not matched to a gene. CDR1 GTSNPN and CDR2 SVGIG come from the germline V gene (reference sequence). The CDR3 runs to 13 residues. The CDR3 sequence is CAWSRQGNQPQHF. CDR3 bases: TGTGCCTGGAGTCGACAGGGGAATCAGCCCCAGCATTTT.

In DNA form, the CDR3 reads TGTGCCAGCAGCTTGATGGGTGAGCAGTTCTTC. The encoded protein is CASSLMGEQFF. V is TRBV11-2 and J is TRBJ2-1; D is unresolved. CDR1 SGHAT and CDR2 FQNNGV come from the germline V gene. The CDR3 spans 11 residues. V lost 3 bases and J 9 bases, leaving 6 bases between the germline ends.

The chain uses TRBV5-1 and TRBJ2-1, with 11 bases fitting TRBD2. CDR3 size: 17 residues. The germline V gene encodes CDR1 SGHRS and CDR2 YFSETQ. V was pared by 1 base and J by 8 bases, with 11 bases of the junction left unmatched. Here the CDR3 reads CASSLTSSSGRYHEQFF. CDR3 coding DNA: TGCGCCAGCAGCTTGACATCGTCTAGCGGGAGGTACCATGAGCAGTTCTTC. Full variable domain (remainder filled in from reference TRBV5-1 and TRBJ2-1): KAGVTQTPRYLIKTRGQQVTLSCSPISGHRSVSWYQQTPGQGLQFLFEYFSETQRNKGNFPGRFSGRQFSNSRSEMNVSTLELGDSALYLCASSLTSSSGRYHEQFFGPGTRLTVL.

CDR3 protein: CASSLAAGAYEQYF. The CDR3 DNA is TGTGCCAGCAGCTTAGCTGCGGGAGCATACGAGCAGTACTTC. The chain combines TRBV7-3 with TRBJ2-7; 7 positions match TRBD2. This CDR3 has 14 residues. CDR1 SGHTA and CDR2 FQGTGA come from the germline V gene. Trimming took 2 bases from V and 4 from J; bases not matched to a gene: 5.